This T cell receptor (beta chain) was captured in a study of T cells in Graves' hyperthyroidism and ophthalmopathy. This clonotype was picked up many times. What it binds is unknown. Patients were aged 18 to 65, had disease duration under 2 months, and had newly diagnosed hyperthyroidism. Lactation, pregnancy, other autoimmune disease or uncontrolled infection excluded patients. About 10 ml fresh peripheral blood yielded the PBMCs. Notes on the study in general: The model identified upcoming ophthalmopathy a median about 6.5 months ahead of onset.

RNA transcripts gave rise to amplified TCR beta CDR3 regions. TCR CDR3 regions were first amplified by RT-PCR with HTBI primers. From the multiplex PCR reads, TCRdb called clonotypes with MiXCR, one entry per CDR3 protein. The sample records approximately 200,000 distinct CDR3 sequences, around 17% being singletons. The CDR3 spans 15 residues. Germline assignment: CDR1 MDHEN and CDR2 SYDVKM. J lost 0 bases, V lost 2 bases, and 3 bases had no gene match. This sequence originates from a man between 40 and 49 years old with Graves' hyperthyroidism. The chain uses TRBV28 and TRBJ1-2; 7 nucleotides agree with TRBD1. The sequenced material came from blood. CDR3 in DNA: TGTGCCAGCAGTTTAATACAGGGGTCTAACTATGGCTACACCTTC. Its protein product is CASSLIQGSNYGYTF.